This T cell receptor (beta chain) was observed in a study of cytomegalovirus exposure and HLA in healthy donors. Study-wide points: The finding came from a later analysis; first-cohort TCR clusters tended to co-occur in the roughly 120 validation repertoires.

Some clones are missing from TCRdb's copy, which holds only in-frame ones; the method was immunoSEQ multiplex PCR. The table includes some 110,000 clones, around 88% detected once. Trimming removed 2 bases from V and 6 bases from J; junction bases left unmatched: 8. This CDR3 has 16 amino acids. Germline V gene sequence: CDR1 MDHEN, CDR2 SYDVKM. Of note for this clone: Its antigen is not identified.

Separate from the roughly 670-subject first cohort, the approximately 120-subject validation cohort was the one that the donors belonged to. The V call is TRBV28, the J call TRBJ2-1, with 9 bases that match TRBD1. Source material: PBMCs. The clonotype was recovered from a man between 18 and 35 years old in good health and CMV-seronegative. The CDR3, as DNA: TGTGCCAGCAGTTTAGGAGGGACAGGGTTGTTCAATGAGCAGTTCTTC. It codes for CASSLGGTGLFNEQFF.